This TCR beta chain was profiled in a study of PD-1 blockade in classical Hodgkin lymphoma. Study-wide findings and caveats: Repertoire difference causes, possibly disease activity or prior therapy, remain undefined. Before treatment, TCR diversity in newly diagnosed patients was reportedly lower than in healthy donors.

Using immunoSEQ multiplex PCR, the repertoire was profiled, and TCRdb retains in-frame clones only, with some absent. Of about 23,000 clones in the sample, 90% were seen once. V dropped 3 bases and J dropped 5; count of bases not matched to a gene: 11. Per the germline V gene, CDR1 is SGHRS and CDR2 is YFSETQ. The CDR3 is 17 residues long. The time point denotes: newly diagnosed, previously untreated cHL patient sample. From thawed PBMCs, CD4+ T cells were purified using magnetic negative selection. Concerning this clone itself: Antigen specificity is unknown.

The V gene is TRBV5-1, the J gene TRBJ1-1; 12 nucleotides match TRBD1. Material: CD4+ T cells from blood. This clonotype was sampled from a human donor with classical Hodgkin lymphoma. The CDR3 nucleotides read TGCGCCAGCAGCTCTCAAACGGGACAGGGGGCGCAGACTGAAGCTTTCTTT. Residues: CASSSQTGQGAQTEAFF.